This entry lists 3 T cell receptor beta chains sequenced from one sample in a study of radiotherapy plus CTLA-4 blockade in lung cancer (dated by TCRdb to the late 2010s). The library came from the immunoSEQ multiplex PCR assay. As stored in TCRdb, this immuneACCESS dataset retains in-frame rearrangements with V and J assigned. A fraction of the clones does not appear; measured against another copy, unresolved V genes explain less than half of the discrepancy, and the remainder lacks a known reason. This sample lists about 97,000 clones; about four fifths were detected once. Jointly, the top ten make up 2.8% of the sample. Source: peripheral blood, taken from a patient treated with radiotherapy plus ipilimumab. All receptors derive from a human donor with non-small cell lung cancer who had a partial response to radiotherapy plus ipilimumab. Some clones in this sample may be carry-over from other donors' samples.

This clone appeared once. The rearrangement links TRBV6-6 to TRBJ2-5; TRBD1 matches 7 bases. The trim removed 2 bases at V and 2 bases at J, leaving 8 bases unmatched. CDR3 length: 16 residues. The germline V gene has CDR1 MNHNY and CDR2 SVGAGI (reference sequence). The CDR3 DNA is TGTGCCAGCAGTTACGGGGTCGGCAGGGGGCAAGAGACCCAGTACTTC. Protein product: CASSYGVGRGQETQYF.

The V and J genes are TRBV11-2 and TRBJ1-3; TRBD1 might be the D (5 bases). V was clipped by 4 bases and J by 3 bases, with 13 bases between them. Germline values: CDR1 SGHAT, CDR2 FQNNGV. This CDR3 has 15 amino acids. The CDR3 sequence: CASSSVVGGGNTIYF. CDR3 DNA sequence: TGTGCCAGCAGCTCCGTCGTGGGGGGTGGAAACACCATATATTTT. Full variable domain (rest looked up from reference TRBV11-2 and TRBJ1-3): EAGVAQSPRYKIIEKRQSVAFWCNPISGHATLYWYQQILGQGPKLLIQFQNNGVVDDSQLPKDRFSAERLKGVDSTLKIQPAKLEDSAVYLCASSSVVGGGNTIYFGEGSWLTVV.

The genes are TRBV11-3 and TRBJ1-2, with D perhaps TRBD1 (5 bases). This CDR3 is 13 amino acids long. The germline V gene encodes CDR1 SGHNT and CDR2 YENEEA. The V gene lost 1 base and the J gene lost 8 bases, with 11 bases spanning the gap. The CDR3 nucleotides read TGTGCCAGCAGCTTAGGCAGGGCGCGCGGCTACACCTTC. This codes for CASSLGRARGYTF.